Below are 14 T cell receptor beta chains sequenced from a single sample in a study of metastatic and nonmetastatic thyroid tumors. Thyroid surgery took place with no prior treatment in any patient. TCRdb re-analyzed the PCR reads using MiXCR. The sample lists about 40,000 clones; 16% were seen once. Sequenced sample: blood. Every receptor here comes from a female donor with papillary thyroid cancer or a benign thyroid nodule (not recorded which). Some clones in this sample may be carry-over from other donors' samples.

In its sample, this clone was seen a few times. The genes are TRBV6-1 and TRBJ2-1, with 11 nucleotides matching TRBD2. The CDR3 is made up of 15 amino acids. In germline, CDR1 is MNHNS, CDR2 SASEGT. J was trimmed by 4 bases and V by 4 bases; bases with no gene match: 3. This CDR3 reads CASSVGLADYNEQFF. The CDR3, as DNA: TGTGCCAGCAGTGTGGGACTAGCGGATTACAATGAGCAGTTCTTC.

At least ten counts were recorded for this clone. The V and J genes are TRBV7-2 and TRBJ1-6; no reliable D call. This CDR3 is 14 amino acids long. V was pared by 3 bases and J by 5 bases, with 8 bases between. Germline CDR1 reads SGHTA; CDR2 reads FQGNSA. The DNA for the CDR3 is TGTGCCAGCAGCTTTAGGGCAAATAATTCACCCCTCCACTTT. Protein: CASSFRANNSPLHF. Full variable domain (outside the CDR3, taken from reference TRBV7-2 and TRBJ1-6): GAGVSQSPSNKVTEKGKDVELRCDPISGHTALYWYRQSLGQGLEFLIYFQGNSAPDKSGLPSDRFSAERTGGSVSTLTIQRTQQEDSAVYLCASSFRANNSPLHFGNGTRLTVT.

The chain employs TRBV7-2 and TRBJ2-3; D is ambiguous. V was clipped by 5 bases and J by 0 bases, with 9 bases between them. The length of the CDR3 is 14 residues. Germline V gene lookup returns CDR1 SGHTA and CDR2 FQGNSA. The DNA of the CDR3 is TGTGCCAGCAGCGTCCTATTGAGCACAGATACGCAGTATTTT. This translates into CASSVLLSTDTQYF.

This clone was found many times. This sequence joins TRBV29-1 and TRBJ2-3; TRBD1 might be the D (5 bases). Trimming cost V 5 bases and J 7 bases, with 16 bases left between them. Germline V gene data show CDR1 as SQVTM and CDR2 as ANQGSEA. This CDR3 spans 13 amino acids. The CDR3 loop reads CSVPQESVHTQYF. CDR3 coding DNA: TGCAGCGTTCCACAGGAGAGTGTGCATACGCAGTATTTT.

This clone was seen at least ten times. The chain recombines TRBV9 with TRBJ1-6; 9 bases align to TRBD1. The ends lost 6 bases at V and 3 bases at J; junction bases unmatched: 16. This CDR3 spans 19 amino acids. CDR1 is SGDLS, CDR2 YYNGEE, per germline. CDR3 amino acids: CASTICPGDRANYNSPLHF. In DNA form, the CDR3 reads TGTGCCAGCACCATATGCCCGGGGGACAGGGCTAACTATAATTCACCCCTCCACTTT.

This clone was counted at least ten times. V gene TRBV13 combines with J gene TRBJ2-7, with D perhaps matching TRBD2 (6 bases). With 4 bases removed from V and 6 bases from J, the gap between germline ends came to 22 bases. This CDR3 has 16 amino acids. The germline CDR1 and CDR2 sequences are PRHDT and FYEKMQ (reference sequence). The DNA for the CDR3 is TGTGCCAGCAGCTGGAGACTAGGAACTCCGATACGCGAGCAGTACTTC. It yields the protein CASSWRLGTPIREQYF.

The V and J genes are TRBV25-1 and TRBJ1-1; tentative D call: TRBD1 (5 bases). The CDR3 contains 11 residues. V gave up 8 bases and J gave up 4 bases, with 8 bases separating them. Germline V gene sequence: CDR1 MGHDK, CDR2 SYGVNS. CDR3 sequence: CASGTFTEAFF. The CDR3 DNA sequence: TGTGCCAGCGGGACCTTCACTGAAGCTTTCTTT.

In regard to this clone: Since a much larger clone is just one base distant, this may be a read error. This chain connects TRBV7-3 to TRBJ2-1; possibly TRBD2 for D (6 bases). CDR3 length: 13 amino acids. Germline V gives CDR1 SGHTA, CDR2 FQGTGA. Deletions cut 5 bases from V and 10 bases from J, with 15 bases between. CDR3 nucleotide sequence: TGTGCCAGCAGCCGCAACGGGGGTGTCGAGCAGTTCTTC. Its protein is CASSRNGGVEQFF. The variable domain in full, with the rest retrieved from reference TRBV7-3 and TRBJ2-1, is GAGVSQTPSNKVTEKGKYVELRCDPISGHTALYWYRQSLGQGPEFLIYFQGTGAADDSGLPNDRFFAVRPEGSVSTLKIQRTERGDSAVYLCASSRNGGVEQFFGPGTRLTVL.

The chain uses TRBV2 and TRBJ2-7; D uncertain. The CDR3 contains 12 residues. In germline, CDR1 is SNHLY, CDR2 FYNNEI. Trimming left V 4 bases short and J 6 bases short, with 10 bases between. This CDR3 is CASSVVSREQYF. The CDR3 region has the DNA TGTGCCAGCAGTGTTGTGTCACGCGAGCAGTACTTC.

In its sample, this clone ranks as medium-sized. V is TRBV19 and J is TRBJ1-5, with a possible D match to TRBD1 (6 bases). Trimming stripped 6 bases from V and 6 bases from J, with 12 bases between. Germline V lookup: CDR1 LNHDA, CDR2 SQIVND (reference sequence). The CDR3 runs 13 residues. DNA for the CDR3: TGTGCCAGTAGCACAGGGTACGGTCAGCCCCAGCATTTT. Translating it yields CASSTGYGQPQHF.

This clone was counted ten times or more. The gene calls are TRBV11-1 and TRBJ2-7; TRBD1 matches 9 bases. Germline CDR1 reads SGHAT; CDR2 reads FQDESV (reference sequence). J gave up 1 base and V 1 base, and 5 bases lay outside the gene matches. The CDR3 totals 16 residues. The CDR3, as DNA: TGTGCCAGCAGCTTAGACTACAGGGGGCGATCCTACGAGCAGTACTTC. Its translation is CASSLDYRGRSYEQYF.

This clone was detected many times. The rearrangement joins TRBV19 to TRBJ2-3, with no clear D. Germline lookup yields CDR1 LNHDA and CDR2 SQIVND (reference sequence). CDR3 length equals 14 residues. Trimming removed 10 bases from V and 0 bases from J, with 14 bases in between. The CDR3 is CATSGTTSTDTQYF. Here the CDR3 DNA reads TGTGCCACCTCGGGCACTACTAGCACAGATACGCAGTATTTT.

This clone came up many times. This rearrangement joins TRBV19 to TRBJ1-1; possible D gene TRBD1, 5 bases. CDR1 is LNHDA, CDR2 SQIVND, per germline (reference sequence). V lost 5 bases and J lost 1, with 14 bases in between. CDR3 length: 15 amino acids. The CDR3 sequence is CASSQPAGSNTEAFF. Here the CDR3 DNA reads TGTGCCAGTAGTCAGCCGGCAGGGTCGAACACTGAAGCTTTCTTT.

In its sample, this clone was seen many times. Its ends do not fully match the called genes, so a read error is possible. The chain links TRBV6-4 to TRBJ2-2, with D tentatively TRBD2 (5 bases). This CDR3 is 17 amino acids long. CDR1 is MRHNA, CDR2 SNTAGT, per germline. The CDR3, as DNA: TGTGCCAGCAGTGACTCGATTCGCCAACAGCGCACCGGGGAGCCGTTTTTT. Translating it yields CASSDSIRQQRTGEPFF.